This section outlines one TCR beta chain sequence together with its context. This clone turned up a few times. The target of this receptor is not known. Per-base quality was not reported, and no clone a single base away is much larger than it. Library preparation used the immunoSEQ multiplex PCR assay. For the multiplex PCR, a mixture combining 60 forward primers for TCR Vbeta segments and 13 reverse primers for TCR Jbeta segments was used. The CDR3 region of rearranged TCR beta genes was amplified from genomic DNA by a multiplex PCR assay. The Illumina HiSeq System was used to sequence the amplified TCR beta libraries as 87-base-pair reads. The authors' pipeline ran thus. In a later analysis, 70 million to 95 million unique TCR beta chains were counted across the 650 to 700 repertoires, and approximately 11 million of these chains were shared by at least two donors. To remove PCR and sequencing errors, raw reads were error-corrected and collapsed into unique sequences using a nearest-neighbor algorithm that merged closely related sequences. V, D and J gene segments were assigned by aligning CDR3 sequences to IMGT reference sequences. For a sequence to be retained, a match of at least six nucleotides was required to both a V gene segment and a J gene segment. A rearrangement counted as productive if the CDR3 had no stop codons and remained in frame with V and J, and every other rearrangement counted as non-productive. CDR3 was defined by IMGT convention, running from the second conserved V-encoded cysteine to the conserved J-encoded phenylalanine. Sequences without an unambiguous match to a single V gene segment were excluded from the earlier analysis of a few hundred of the donors. In an earlier analysis of 587 of the donors, V segments were called functional above 56.7% productive rearrangements and were called segregating when the between-donor standard deviation exceeded 5%. A statistical classification framework was developed to diagnose cytomegalovirus status using the catalog of TCR beta chain sequences. V and J gene assignment, in a later analysis, came from comparing TCR nucleotide sequences with IMGT/GENE-DB human TR gene sequences. In a later analysis, CDR3 sequences and most-parsimonious VDJ recombination scenarios were assigned using the TCRdist pipeline. A later analysis defined each TCR beta chain by its CDR3 amino acid sequence plus V-gene family, and excluded reads lacking a unique V-gene family. As a way to deal with suspected cross-contamination and a sequencing artifact, a later analysis dropped approximately 590 nucleotide sequences that were highly shared and had low generation probability. In a later analysis, a clonal expansion index for each public chain was calculated from normalized within-repertoire ranks of inferred template counts. A later analysis computed generation probabilities with a VDJ recombination model fitted to out-of-frame rearrangements, and checked the results against IGoR. In a later analysis, TCR-TCR, TCR-HLA and TCR-CMV co-occurrence was scored with hypergeometric tests, and a repertoire-size bias correction was applied to TCR pairs. In a later analysis, false discovery rates were estimated by permuting HLA or CMV assignments 20 times. In a later analysis, co-occurring TCRs were grouped using DBSCAN, with TCRdist sequence similarity added in when clustering inside HLA-allele-positive subsets. Co-occurrence clustering excluded repertoires with fewer than 30,000 or more than 120,000 public chains, plus five with anomalous nucleotide sharing. Imported from immuneACCESS, the table was reduced by TCRdb to in-frame sequences with V and J called. These copies leave out some clones; in studies compared against another copy, an unresolved V gene accounts for under half, and the cause of the remainder is not known. The V and J calls and clone size were taken over from that table, and D and trimming were inferred from the DNA. A total of about 200,000 clones appear in this sample, roughly 12% of them only once. Approximately 7.8% of the sample is taken by the ten largest.

Based on the germline V gene, the CDR1 and CDR2 sequences are MNHEY and SVGAGI. From the cysteine up to the phenylalanine, the CDR3 has a length of 11 residues. The DNA shown is the 33-base CDR3, in frame from base 1. V is shortened by 7 bases, J by 4 bases, and the region joining them spans 7 bases. In total, fewer than 750 healthy bone marrow donors made up the cohort. At the time of sampling, every cohort member was nominally healthy, though immune exposures that went unrecorded were likely present. The donor tested CMV seropositive and was one of the 289 seropositive cohort members. Each donor provided a peripheral blood sample, and peripheral blood mononuclear cells were used for TCR beta sequencing. The Qiagen DNeasy Blood Extraction Kit was used to extract genomic DNA from the blood cell samples. The sample is drawn from a study of cytomegalovirus exposure and HLA in healthy donors (dated by TCRdb to 2016 to 2017). Regarding the study in general: An earlier analysis of roughly 610 of the donors reported around 280 Gb of sequence data and 117 million unique TCR beta sequences obtained from about 179 million T cells. Roughly 300 gigabases of sequencing data and around 90 million unique TCR sequences made up an early release that covered around 640 HLA-typed donors. The genetic ancestry cluster associated with self-reported Caucasian donors included about four fifths of the roughly 400 genotyped donors. The study aimed to test whether cataloging public T cell receptors could reveal signatures of past pathogen exposure. The T cell repertoires of around 730 subjects were profiled by immunosequencing and related to cytomegalovirus serostatus. A separate validation cohort of over a hundred different subjects was used in addition to the roughly 670-subject first cohort. To predict cytomegalovirus infection status, the study combined high-throughput TCR immunosequencing, statistical association of individual TCRs with disease status, and machine learning. A later analysis re-analyzed previously published TCR beta repertoires from 550 to 700 donors and added high-resolution HLA genotyping to study TCR occurrence patterns. In the later analysis, no new phenotypic data were used to find candidate immune exposures; instead, reliance was placed on TCR beta sequences and their occurrence across donors. An earlier analysis of around 640 of the donors used high-throughput TCR beta sequencing to judge whether each TCR beta V gene segment behaved as functional or pseudogenic. Donor age, sex, ethnicity and CMV serostatus were compiled alongside the repertoire data. A later genetic analysis used genome-wide SNP genotypes for about 60% of the roughly 700 donors, treating that subset as a discovery cohort. All discovery cohort repertoires had been generated on a single sequencing platform. HLA typing included class I and class II loci at four-digit resolution. The number of donors typed differed by locus, with about 629-640 for A, B, C, DRB1 and DQB1, more than 500 for DQA1, about 610 for DPA1, and 472 for DPB1. Roughly five DR-DQ haplotypes were handled as single units for association and clustering because linkage in the cohort was strong. Among a few hundred genotyped donors of the cohort, an average of about 240,000 unique TCR beta nucleotide sequences were sequenced per donor, around 20% of them non-productive.

The full study reports these points: The sequencing pipeline was judged likely to have produced a cluster of highly shared sequence variants as a technical artifact. Across donors, most TCR sequences were observed very rarely, whereas some public TCRs were present in many individuals. According to a later analysis, most CMV-associated TCR beta chains appeared to be HLA-restricted, and the HLA associations seemed to be driven largely by CMV exposure. A later analysis reported that several top co-occurrence clusters appeared linked to parvovirus B19, influenza, CMV and Epstein-Barr virus. Because counts were too low, 15 to 20 rarely observed V segments, including chromosome 9 orphons, were excluded from the earlier analysis of 500 to 700 of the donors. When HLA alleles, especially DR and DQ, strongly co-occurred, attributing TCR associations to individual alleles was difficult. The classifier was reported to diagnose cytomegalovirus status with high specificity and sensitivity in both the original cohort and the validation cohort. CMV serostatus was the only immune exposure information available for the cohort. In a later analysis, the rate of TCR association differed among HLA loci, with DRB1 alleles having the most associated TCRs and HLA-C alleles having the fewest. In a later genetic analysis, a missense DCLRE1C variant was associated with V-gene and J-gene trimming of TCR beta chains, and the association was replicated in an independent cohort. In a later analysis, HLA-associated TCR beta chains were found to be more clonally expanded and to have lower generation probabilities than equally common non-associated chains. Linkage disequilibrium might explain the correlated functional status among segregating V segments, but an unknown experimental factor could not be ruled out. Because the 87-base-pair reads could not distinguish some IMGT-functional V segments, including TRBV6-2 and TRBV6-3, those segments were excluded. It was suggested by the authors that the approach could potentially be generalized to other disease states and immunological phenotypes. A later analysis associated about 18,000 TCR beta sequences with specific HLA alleles at a false discovery rate of 0.05. According to a later genetic analysis, donors in an Asian-associated ancestry cluster had fewer N-insertions in productive TCRs than the approximately 630-donor mean. A total of fewer than 200 TCR beta chains were listed by the study as associated with cytomegalovirus. The cohort was sequenced for TCR beta chains only, and without alpha or paired-chain data the features that could be detected were limited. An earlier analysis of approximately 530 of the donors showed that most TCR beta V segments appeared in productive rearrangements either about 87% or about 30% of the time, which broadly matched IMGT annotations. A further reported finding was that TCR beta sequences accurately predicted the HLA-A and HLA-B alleles for most subjects in the first cohort. Sequencing depth was assumed to be roughly uniform across donors in the presence/absence analyses, though that assumption may not hold. In vitro tests confirmed that a few of the cytomegalovirus-associated TCR beta chains recognize cytomegalovirus antigens. Because HLA typing was missing for some donors at each locus, association tests included only the typed subset.

The chain couples TRBV6-5 to TRBJ1-2; the D gene remains uncertain. The material sequenced was PBMCs. This TCR derives from a man aged 50-60 years in good health and CMV-seropositive. The nucleotide sequence reads as follows: TGTGCCAGCACAGGAGGCTATGGCTACACCTTC. This encodes CASTGGYGYTF.